This T cell receptor beta chain appears in the sequencing data of a study of blood T cells in healthy people across ages. Looking at the study overall: Capture by template switching was about one barcoded beta molecule per two T cells. Study outcomes and limitations: Naive T cell percentage strongly correlated with TCR beta diversity. The study lacked donor CMV status, which possibly confounded expanded clonotype changes.

Trimming took off 0 bases at V and 11 bases at J, with 22 bases between the two ends. The CDR3 is 15 residues long. Germline V gene sequence: CDR1 DFQATT, CDR2 SNEGSKA (reference sequence). Regarding this clonotype: Its target is not known.

A second roughly 7 to 12 cycle PCR used barcoded and J-beta primers. One entry per CDR3 protein, called by TCRdb with MiXCR from the 5' RACE reads. Here the sample spans about 830,000 distinct CDR3 sequences, approximately 65% being singletons. This receptor was obtained from a man aged 25 to 45 in good health. Sequencing was carried out using blood. The chain links TRBV20-1 to TRBJ2-5, with D perhaps matching TRBD2 (5 bases). The DNA for the CDR3 is TGCAGTGCTAGAGATGCCAGTTCTTACTCGTGGGAGCAGTACTTC. Its translation: CSARDASSYSWEQYF.